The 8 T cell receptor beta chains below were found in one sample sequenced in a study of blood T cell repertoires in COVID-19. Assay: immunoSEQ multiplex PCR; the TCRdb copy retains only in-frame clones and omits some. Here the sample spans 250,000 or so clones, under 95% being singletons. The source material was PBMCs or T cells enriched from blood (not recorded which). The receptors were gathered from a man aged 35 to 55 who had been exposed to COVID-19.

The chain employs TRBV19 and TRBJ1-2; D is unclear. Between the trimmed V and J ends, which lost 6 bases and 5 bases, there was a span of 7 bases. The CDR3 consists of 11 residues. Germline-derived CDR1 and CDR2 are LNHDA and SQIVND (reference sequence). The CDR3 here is CASSRGYGYTF. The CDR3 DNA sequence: TGTGCCAGTAGCCGGGGATATGGCTACACCTTC.

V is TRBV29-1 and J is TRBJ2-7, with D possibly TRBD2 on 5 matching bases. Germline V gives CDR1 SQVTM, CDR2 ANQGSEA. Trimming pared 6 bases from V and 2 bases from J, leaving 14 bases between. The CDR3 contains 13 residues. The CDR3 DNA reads TGCAGCGTCGCGGACGGAGGAACCTACGAGCAGTACTTC. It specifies CSVADGGTYEQYF.

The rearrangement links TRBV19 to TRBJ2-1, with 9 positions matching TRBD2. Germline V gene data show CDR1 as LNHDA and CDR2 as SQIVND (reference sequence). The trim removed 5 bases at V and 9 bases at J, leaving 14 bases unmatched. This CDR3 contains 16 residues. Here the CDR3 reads CASSDNIAGDGGEQFF. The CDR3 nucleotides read TGTGCCAGTAGTGATAATATAGCGGGAGATGGTGGTGAGCAGTTCTTC.

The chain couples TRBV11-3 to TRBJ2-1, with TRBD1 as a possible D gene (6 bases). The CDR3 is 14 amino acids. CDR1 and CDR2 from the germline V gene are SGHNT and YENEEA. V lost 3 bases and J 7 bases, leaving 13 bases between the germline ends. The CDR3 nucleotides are TGTGCCAGCAGCTTTAGGGGGATCGGGAATGAGCAGTTCTTC. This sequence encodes CASSFRGIGNEQFF.

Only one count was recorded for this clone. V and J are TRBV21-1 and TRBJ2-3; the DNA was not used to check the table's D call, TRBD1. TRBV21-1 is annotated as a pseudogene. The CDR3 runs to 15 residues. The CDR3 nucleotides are TGTGCCAGCAGCCGGGGACAGGGGGCCTCAGATACGCAGTATTTT. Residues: CASSRGQGASDTQYF.

Here the CDR3 reads CASSSRTGGAYEQYF. For the CDR3, the DNA is TGTGCCAGTAGTTCAAGGACAGGGGGGGCCTACGAGCAGTACTTC. The gene calls are TRBV19 and TRBJ2-7; 10 bases align to TRBD1. CDR1 LNHDA and CDR2 SQIVND come from the germline V gene (reference sequence). With 5 bases clipped from V and 2 bases from J, the junction kept 6 bases outside the gene matches. There are 15 residues in the CDR3.

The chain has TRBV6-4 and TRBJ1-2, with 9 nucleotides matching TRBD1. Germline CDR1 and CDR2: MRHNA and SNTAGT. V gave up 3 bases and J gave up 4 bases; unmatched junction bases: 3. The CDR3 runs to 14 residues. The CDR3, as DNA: TGTGCCAGCAGTGAAACAGGGGGCGGCTATGGCTACACCTTC. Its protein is CASSETGGGYGYTF.

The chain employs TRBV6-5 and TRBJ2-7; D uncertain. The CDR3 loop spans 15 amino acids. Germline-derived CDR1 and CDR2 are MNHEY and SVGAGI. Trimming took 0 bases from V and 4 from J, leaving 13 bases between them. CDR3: CASSYSWRGGYEQYF. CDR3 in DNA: TGTGCCAGCAGTTACTCGTGGCGCGGCGGATACGAGCAGTACTTC.